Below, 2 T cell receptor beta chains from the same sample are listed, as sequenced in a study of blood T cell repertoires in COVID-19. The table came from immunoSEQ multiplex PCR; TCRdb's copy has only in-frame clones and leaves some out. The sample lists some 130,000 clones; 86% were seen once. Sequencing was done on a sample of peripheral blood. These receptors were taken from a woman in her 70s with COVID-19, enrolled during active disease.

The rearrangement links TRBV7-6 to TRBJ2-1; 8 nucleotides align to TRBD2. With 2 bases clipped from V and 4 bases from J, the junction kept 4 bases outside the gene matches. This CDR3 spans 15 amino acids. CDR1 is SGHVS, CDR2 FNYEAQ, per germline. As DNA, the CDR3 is TGTGCCAGCAGCTTATTAGCGGGGCCTTACAATGAGCAGTTCTTC. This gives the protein CASSLLAGPYNEQFF.

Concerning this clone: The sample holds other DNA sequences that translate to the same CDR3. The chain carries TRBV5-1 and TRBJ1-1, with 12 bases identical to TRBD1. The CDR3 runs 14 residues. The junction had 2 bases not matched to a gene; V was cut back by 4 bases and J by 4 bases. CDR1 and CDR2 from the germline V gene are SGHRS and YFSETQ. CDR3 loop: CASSRDRGLTEAFF. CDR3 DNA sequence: TGCGCCAGCAGCCGGGACAGGGGGCTCACTGAAGCTTTCTTT.